This T cell receptor beta chain was identified in a study of Ad26.COV2.S vaccination and SARS-CoV-2 variants listed by TCRdb under 2021. Broadly, across the study: Donors in the vaccine arm were drawn from COV1001, a phase I-IIa trial of Ad26.COV2.S in healthy adults that was multicentre, randomized, double-blind and placebo-controlled. TCRbeta repertoire sequencing served as the tool for gauging how specific and how broad the SARS-CoV-2-reactive T cell receptors were following Ad26.COV2.S vaccination. Investigators did not know the trial group allocation while performing experiments and assessing outcomes. Ad26.COV2.S was given intramuscularly at 5x10^10 or 1x10^11 viral particles, as a single shot or as two shots 56 days apart. Trial participants were randomized into five groups of five, in which low-dose or high-dose Ad26.COV2.S was given once or twice, or placebo was given on both occasions. The TCR-sequenced set comprised around 30 samples: about 19 Ad26.COV2.S vaccine recipients, 5 placebo recipients and 8 SARS-CoV-2 convalescent individuals. Study-wide conclusions, independent of this receptor: After vaccination, spike-specific CD8+ and CD4+ T cell responses were reported to show substantial breadth. Vaccine and placebo recipients had comparable non-spike TCR breadth, which fits with the vaccine containing only spike. According to the authors, total T cell responses may have been underestimated by the TCR breadth and depth analyses. The study was not powered for comparison of responses between vaccine doses or regimens. Higher spike-specific TCR breadth was observed in Ad26.COV2.S recipients than in placebo recipients (P = 0.0014).

The junction carries 12 bases between V and J, which are trimmed by 3 bases and 5 bases respectively. For CDR1 and CDR2, the germline V gene (reference sequence) lists LGHDT and YNNKEL. The CDR3 runs 14 amino acids, cysteine and phenylalanine included. Left in the record is the CDR3 DNA by itself, 42 bases read in frame from the first base. Regarding this clone: Which antigen it targets is not known. No much larger clone is present one base from it, and per-base qualities are unavailable.

The immunoSEQ Assay was the method used to sequence TCRbeta CDR3 regions. After extraction, genomic DNA underwent amplification by bias-controlled multiplex PCR, followed by high-throughput sequencing. In the source study's methods: To quantify the absolute abundance of every unique TCRbeta CDR3 region, sequences were collapsed and filtered. T cell fraction was estimated by normalizing TCRbeta template counts to usable DNA, with usable DNA measured through amplification of reference genes found in all nucleated cells. Repertoire TCRs were annotated as SARS-CoV-2-specific when V gene, CDR3 amino acid sequence and J gene were exactly matched to a known reactive TCR set. The reference SARS-CoV-2 TCR set was obtained from MIRA and was filtered for enrichment in COVID-19-positive ImmuneCODE repertoires, whereby public or cross-reactive TCRs were removed. Using the MIRA antigens, annotated TCRs were further analysed by specific ORF or by position within an ORF. Depth was the summed frequency of annotated unique rearrangements, while breadth was defined as annotated unique rearrangements over total unique productive rearrangements. TCR breadth was compared between groups using two-sided Wilcoxon rank-sum tests. TCRdb took over this immuneACCESS table, retaining in-frame rearrangements with V and J assigned. Such tables are incomplete; in checked studies, under half of the missing clones stem from an unresolved V gene, and the remainder is unexplained. That table gives V, J and clone size, and the DNA gave D and trimming. Across this sample there are a few hundred thousand clones, with roughly 90% seen only once. The ten most abundant clones make up approximately 5.8% of the sample.

The sample's treatment or condition, from its label and the paper: about 20 received Ad26.COV2.S at low or high dose, single or two shots; about 5 received placebo; per-sample allocation not given. For vaccine and placebo recipients, the sequenced repertoires came from samples collected on day 63 after the first injection. Between 29 July and 7 August 2020, Cohort 1b enrolled fewer than 30 adults aged 18-55 years at one site in Boston, USA. Ad26.COV2.S was a replication-incompetent adenovirus type 26 vector that expressed a prefusion-stabilized SARS-CoV-2 spike protein derived from the original Wuhan strain.

The TCR comes from a person between 18 and 65 years old who received the Ad26.COV2.S COVID-19 vaccine or a placebo. Recombination joined TRBV3-1 (or the pseudogene TRBV3-2) with TRBJ2-3; D gene: possibly TRBD2, on 5 matching bases. The sequencing here drew on peripheral blood, taken in a trial of Ad26.COV2.S vaccine versus placebo. The CDR3 reads as follows: CASSQNPGGDTQYF. The DNA reads as follows: TGTGCCAGCAGCCAGAACCCTGGAGGAGATACGCAGTATTTT.